These T cell receptor beta chains were read from a single sample in a study of shared T cell receptors in the human thymus. The assay was immunoSEQ multiplex PCR, and TCRdb's table has in-frame clones only and misses some. Counted here are 550,000 to 800,000 clones, approximately 85% occurring once; the ten biggest clones make up 0.008% to 0.011%. The same specimen was also included in a second study, on human thymus T cells.

Specimen: thymocytes. These receptor sequences come from a girl under three years old with a congenital heart defect. The CDR3 runs from the conserved cysteine through the conserved F or W. Fields, in order: clone size, V gene, J gene, D gene, CDR3 DNA, CDR3 protein. D genes are given only for firm matches. Clone size is given for some rows only: seen once, a few or many times, or a class if the clone is expanded.

.,TRBV6-6,TRBJ1-2,.,TGTGCCAGCGAGGCGGGGTTTGAGGTCGGCTACACCTTC,CASEAGFEVGYTF
.,TRBV13,TRBJ1-3,.,TGTGCCAGCAGCCCACCTACGGCGACTCTCTCTGGAAACACCATATATTTT,CASSPPTATLSGNTIYF
once,TRBV7-9,TRBJ1-6,.,TGTGCCAGCAGCTTAGCGCAGGTCAAGAGCTCCTATAATTCACCCCTCCACTTT,CASSLAQVKSSYNSPLHF
.,TRBV5-1,TRBJ1-4,TRBD1,TGCGCCAGCAGCTTCAGTCCGGGACAGCCTAATGAAAAACTGTTTTTT,CASSFSPGQPNEKLFF
.,TRBV6-6,TRBJ2-7,.,TGTGCCAGCAGTTACTTCATCAGGGCCTACGAGCAGTACTTC,CASSYFIRAYEQYF
.,TRBV10-1,TRBJ1-2,.,TGCGCCAGCAGTGACCAAGGGGACTATGGCTACACCTTC,CASSDQGDYGYTF
.,TRBV20-1,TRBJ1-1,TRBD1,TGCAGGATACAGGGGGGGGCTGAAGCTTTCTTT,CRIQGGAEAFF
.,TRBV27,TRBJ1-6,.,TGTGCCAGCAGTTTATCGGGCGCTTCACCCCTCCACTTT,CASSLSGASPLHF
.,TRBV4-1,TRBJ2-7,.,TGCGCCAGCAGCTCGCAGGGTGGTGCGTCCTACGAGCAGTACTTC,CASSSQGGASYEQYF
.,TRBV27,TRBJ1-4,TRBD1,TGTGCCAGCAGCTCCCCGGGACAGGGGGCGCGGGGGGAAAAACTGTTTTTT,CASSSPGQGARGEKLFF
.,TRBV5-6,TRBJ1-2,.,TGTGCCAGCAGCCCACCCACAGGGGGCTACACCTTC,CASSPPTGGYTF
.,TRBV5-1,TRBJ2-2,.,TGCGCCAGCAGCTGGCTCCTAGCCTCAGGAACCGGGGAGCTGTTTTTT,CASSWLLASGTGELFF
few,TRBV15,TRBJ1-2,.,TGTGCCGTACGGGACAAAGACTATGGCTACACCTTC,CAVRDKDYGYTF
.,TRBV5-8,TRBJ1-1,.,TGTGCCAGCAGCTCCGGGGGATGTGAAGCTTTCTTT,CASSSGGCEAFF
.,TRBV6-1,TRBJ1-2,.,TGTGCCAGCACCCCAGCAGGAACTCACTATGGCTACACCTTC,CASTPAGTHYGYTF
.,TRBV7-3,TRBJ2-1,TRBD2,TGTGCCAGCAGCTTAAGCGGGGGGGTCTTTTACAATGAGCAGTTCTTC,CASSLSGGVFYNEQFF
.,TRBV9,TRBJ1-6,TRBD1,TGTGCCAGCTCGGGACAGTTGGATTCCCCCCTCCACTTT,CASSGQLDSPLHF
.,TRBV6-1,TRBJ1-1,.,TGTGCCAGCAACGCCAGGCGACAGGCCCACACTGAAGCTTTCTTT,CASNARRQAHTEAFF
.,TRBV13,TRBJ1-2,TRBD1,TGTGCCAGCAGCTTACCCACAGGGGAAAATGGCTACACCTTC,CASSLPTGENGYTF
.,TRBV5-1,TRBJ2-3,TRBD1,TGCGCCAGCAGCCCAGGGGGCAGAGGTACGCAGTATTTT,CASSPGGRGTQYF
.,TRBV19,TRBJ2-6,TRBD2,TGTGCCAGTAGTGGTGCGGGGGGACCCTCTGGGGCCAACGTCCTGACTTTC,CASSGAGGPSGANVLTF
once,TRBV4-1,TRBJ1-5,.,TGCGCCAGCAGCCAAGATGGGGGGTGGAGGAGTTCAAATCAGCCCCAGCATTTT,CASSQDGGWRSSNQPQHF
.,TRBV6-4,TRBJ1-2,.,TGTGCCAGCAGTGACTCGGGAGATTCCCATGGCTACACCTTC,CASSDSGDSHGYTF
.,TRBV28,TRBJ2-7,.,TGTGCCAGCAGTCCAAGCCGACAGTTCTACGAGCAGTACTTC,CASSPSRQFYEQYF
once,TRBV11-2,TRBJ1-2,TRBD1,TGTGCCAGCAGCTTAGATTCTCGGGACAGGCATCGCCCAACTAACTATGGCTACACCTTC,CASSLDSRDRHRPTNYGYTF
.,TRBV12-5,TRBJ1-2,.,TGTGCTAGTGGTTTCACTCGCGCCCGGGACATGACCGGCTACACCTTC,CASGFTRARDMTGYTF
.,TRBV9,TRBJ1-6,.,TGTGCCAGCAGCGTAGCTTCGGACAGCTCACCCCTCCACTTT,CASSVASDSSPLHF
few,TRBV28,TRBJ1-1,.,TGTGCCAGCAGTCCGTACCACAAGAACACTGAAGCTTTCTTT,CASSPYHKNTEAFF
.,TRBV14,TRBJ2-2,TRBD1,TGTGCCAGCAGCCCAAGGGACAGTAGGGAGCTGTTTTTT,CASSPRDSRELFF
.,TRBV5-1,TRBJ2-3,TRBD2,TGCGCCAGCAGCTTGACCCTCGGGGGGGGCCCCGATACGCAGTATTTT,CASSLTLGGGPDTQYF
.,TRBV21-1,TRBJ1-6,.,TGTGCCAGCAGCAAATCCCACACAGGGGGAAGATATAATTCACCCCTCCACTTT,CASSKSHTGGRYNSPLHF
.,TRBV4-1,TRBJ1-6,TRBD1,TGCGCCAGCAAAACAGGGGGCCCCTATAATTCACCCCTCCACTTT,CASKTGGPYNSPLHF
once,TRBV7-9,TRBJ1-1,TRBD1,TGTGCCAGCAGCTGTCCCGGGACAGGGAGGCCAAGCACTGAAGCTTTCTTT,CASSCPGTGRPSTEAFF